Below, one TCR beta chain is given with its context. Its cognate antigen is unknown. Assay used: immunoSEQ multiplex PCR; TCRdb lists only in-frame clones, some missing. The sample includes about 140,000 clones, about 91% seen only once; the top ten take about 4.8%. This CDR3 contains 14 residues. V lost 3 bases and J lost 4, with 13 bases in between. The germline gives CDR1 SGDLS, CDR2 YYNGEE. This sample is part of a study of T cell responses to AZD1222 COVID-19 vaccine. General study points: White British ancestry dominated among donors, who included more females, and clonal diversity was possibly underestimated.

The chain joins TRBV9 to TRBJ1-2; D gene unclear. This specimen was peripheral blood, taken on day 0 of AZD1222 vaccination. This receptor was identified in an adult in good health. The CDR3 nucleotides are TGTGCCAGCAGCGCCGGCTCCGCCCGCTATGGCTACACCTTC. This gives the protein CASSAGSARYGYTF.